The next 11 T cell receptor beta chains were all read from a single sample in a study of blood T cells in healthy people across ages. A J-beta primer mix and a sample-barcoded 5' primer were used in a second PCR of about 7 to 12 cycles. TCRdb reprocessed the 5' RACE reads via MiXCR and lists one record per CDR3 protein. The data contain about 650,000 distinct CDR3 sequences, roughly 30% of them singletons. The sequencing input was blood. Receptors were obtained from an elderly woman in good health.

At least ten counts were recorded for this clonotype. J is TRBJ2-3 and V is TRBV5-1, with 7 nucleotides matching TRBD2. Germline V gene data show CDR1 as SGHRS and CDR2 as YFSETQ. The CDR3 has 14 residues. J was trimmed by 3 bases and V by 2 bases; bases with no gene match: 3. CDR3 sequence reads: CASSFRAGTDTQYF. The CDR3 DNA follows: TGCGCCAGCAGCTTCCGAGCGGGGACAGATACGCAGTATTTT. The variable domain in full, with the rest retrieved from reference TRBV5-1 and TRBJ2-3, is KAGVTQTPRYLIKTRGQQVTLSCSPISGHRSVSWYQQTPGQGLQFLFEYFSETQRNKGNFPGRFSGRQFSNSRSEMNVSTLELGDSALYLCASSFRAGTDTQYFGPGTRLTVL.

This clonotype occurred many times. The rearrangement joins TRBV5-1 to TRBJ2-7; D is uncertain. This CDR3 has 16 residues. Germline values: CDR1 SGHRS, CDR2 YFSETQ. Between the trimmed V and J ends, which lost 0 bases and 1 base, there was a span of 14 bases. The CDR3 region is CASSLGLRSGSYEQYF. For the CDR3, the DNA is TGCGCCAGCAGCTTGGGGCTCCGATCGGGTTCCTACGAGCAGTACTTC.

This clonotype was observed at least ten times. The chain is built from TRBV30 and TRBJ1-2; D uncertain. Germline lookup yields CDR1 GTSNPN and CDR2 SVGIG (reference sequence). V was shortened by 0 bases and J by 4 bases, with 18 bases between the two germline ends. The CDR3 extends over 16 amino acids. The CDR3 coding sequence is TGTGCCTGGAGTGTTGATGGGCCGAGTCGGGCCTATGGCTACACCTTC. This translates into CAWSVDGPSRAYGYTF.

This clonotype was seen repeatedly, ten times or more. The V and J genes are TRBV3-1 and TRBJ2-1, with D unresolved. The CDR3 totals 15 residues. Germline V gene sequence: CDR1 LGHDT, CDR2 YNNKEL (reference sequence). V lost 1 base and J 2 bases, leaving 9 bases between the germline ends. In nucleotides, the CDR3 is TGTGCCAGCAGCCAAGTGGCAGTCCCCTACAATGAGCAGTTCTTC. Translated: CASSQVAVPYNEQFF.

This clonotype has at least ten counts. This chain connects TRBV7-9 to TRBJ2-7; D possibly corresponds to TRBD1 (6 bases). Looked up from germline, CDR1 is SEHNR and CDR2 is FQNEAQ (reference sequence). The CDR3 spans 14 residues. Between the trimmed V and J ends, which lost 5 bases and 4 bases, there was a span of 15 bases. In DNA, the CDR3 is TGTGCCAGCAGCGGGACAAGAGGAGAATACGAGCAGTACTTC. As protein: CASSGTRGEYEQYF.

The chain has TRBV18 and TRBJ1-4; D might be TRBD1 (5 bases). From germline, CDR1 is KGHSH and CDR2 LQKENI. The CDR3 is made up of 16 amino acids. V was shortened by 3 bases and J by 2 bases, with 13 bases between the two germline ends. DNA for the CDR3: TGTGCCAGCTCACCTAACAGGCTGTCGACTAATGAAAAACTGTTTTTT. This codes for CASSPNRLSTNEKLFF.

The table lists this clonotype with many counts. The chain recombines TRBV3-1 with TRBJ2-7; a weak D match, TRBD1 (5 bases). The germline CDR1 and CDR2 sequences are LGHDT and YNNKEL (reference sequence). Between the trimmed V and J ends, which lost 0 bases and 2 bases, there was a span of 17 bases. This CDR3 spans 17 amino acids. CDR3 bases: TGTGCCAGCAGCCAAGATCCTGGCAGGGAAAGCCCCTACGAGCAGTACTTC. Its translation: CASSQDPGRESPYEQYF.

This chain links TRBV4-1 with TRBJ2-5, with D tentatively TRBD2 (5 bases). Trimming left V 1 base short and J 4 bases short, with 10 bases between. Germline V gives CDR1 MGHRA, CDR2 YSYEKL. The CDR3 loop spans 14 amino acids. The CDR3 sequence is CASSQVGLIETQYF. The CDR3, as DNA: TGCGCCAGCAGCCAAGTAGGACTCATAGAGACCCAGTACTTC.

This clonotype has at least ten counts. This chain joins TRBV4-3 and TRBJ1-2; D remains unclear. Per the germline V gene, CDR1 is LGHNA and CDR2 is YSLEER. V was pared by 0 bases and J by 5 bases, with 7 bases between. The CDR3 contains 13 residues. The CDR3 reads CASSQEMWYGYTF. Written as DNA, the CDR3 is TGCGCCAGCAGCCAAGAGATGTGGTATGGCTACACCTTC.

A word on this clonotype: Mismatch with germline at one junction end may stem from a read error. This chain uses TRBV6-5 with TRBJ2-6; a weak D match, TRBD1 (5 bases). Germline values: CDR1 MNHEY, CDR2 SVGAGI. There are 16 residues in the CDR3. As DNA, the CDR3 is TGTGCCAGCAGTCCAGGACGAAGCTCTGGGGCCAACGTCCGGACTTTC. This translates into CASSPGRSSGANVRTF.

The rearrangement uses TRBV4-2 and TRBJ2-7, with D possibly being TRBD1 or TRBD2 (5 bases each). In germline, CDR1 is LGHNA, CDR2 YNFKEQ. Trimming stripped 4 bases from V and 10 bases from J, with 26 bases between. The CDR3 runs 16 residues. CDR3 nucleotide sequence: TGTGCCAGCAGCCGGAACGCCGGGACCCCCGAAGAGGCTCAGTACTTC. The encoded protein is CASSRNAGTPEEAQYF.